Each of the 22 T cell receptor beta chains below was sequenced from the same sample in a study of response to subunit inactivated influenza vaccine (dated by TCRdb to about 2018). Libraries were prepared through RT-PCR. TCRdb lists the instrument as Illumina HiSeq 2500. Using fastp at Q25 and MiXCR, TCRdb reprocessed the public reads and kept productive beta chains. CDR3 protein sequences are deduplicated, and each keeps its most common genes and DNA. For this sample the table gives a few hundred thousand distinct CDR3 sequences, of which about 20% were detected only once. The ten largest clones take up around 10% of the sample. This specimen was PBMCs from blood, taken 21 months after vaccination. These receptors originate from a man between 50 and 75 years old who received an inactivated influenza vaccine. Donor details come from another sample of the same person, matched by shared clones.

This sequence joins TRBV28 and TRBJ2-7, with 11 bases aligning to TRBD2. V lost 5 bases to trimming and J lost 6 bases; unmatched junction nucleotides: 6. Germline V CDR1 and CDR2: MDHEN, SYDVKM. CDR3 length equals 14 residues. As DNA, the CDR3 is TGTGCCAGCAGTCTCACTAGCGGGAGAGGCGAGCAGTACTTC. Its translation: CASSLTSGRGEQYF.

The chain joins TRBV4-1 to TRBJ1-1, with D possibly TRBD1 on 6 matching bases. Trimming removed 2 bases from V and 0 bases from J, with 7 bases in between. The CDR3 has 14 amino acids. Germline CDR1 MGHRA, CDR2 YSYEKL. CDR3 in amino acids: CASSQRQVNTEAFF. CDR3 DNA sequence: TGCGCCAGCAGCCAAAGACAGGTGAACACTGAAGCTTTCTTT.

The gene calls are TRBV30 and TRBJ1-1; 11 positions match TRBD1. Per the germline V gene, CDR1 is GTSNPN and CDR2 is SVGIG (reference sequence). This CDR3 comprises 17 residues. V dropped 1 base and J dropped 0; count of bases not matched to a gene: 7. Here the CDR3 reads CAWSAGTGGYMNTEAFF. The DNA of the CDR3 is TGTGCCTGGAGTGCAGGGACAGGGGGATACATGAACACTGAAGCTTTCTTT.

This clonotype was found a few times. The chain couples TRBV5-1 to TRBJ2-1, with 7 bases identical to TRBD2. The germline gives CDR1 SGHRS, CDR2 YFSETQ. The CDR3 contains 15 residues. V gave up 0 bases and J gave up 10 bases; unmatched junction bases: 10. The CDR3 DNA follows: TGCGCCAGCAGCTTGGCTAGCGGTACCTTCGGGGAGCAGTTCTTC. Translation: CASSLASGTFGEQFF.

This clonotype was observed a handful of times. The chain recombines TRBV20-1 with TRBJ1-1; tentative D call: TRBD1 (6 bases). CDR3 size: 11 residues. Trimming took off 6 bases at V and 7 bases at J, with 12 bases between the two ends. Germline V lookup: CDR1 DFQATT, CDR2 SNEGSKA (reference sequence). The CDR3 sequence is CSARPGHEAFF. CDR3 DNA: TGCAGTGCCCGCCCGGGACATGAAGCTTTCTTT.

The chain carries TRBV18 and TRBJ1-2; no clear D. The germline V gene has CDR1 KGHSH and CDR2 LQKENI. V was clipped by 0 bases and J by 3 bases, with 11 bases between them. The CDR3 consists of 15 residues. The CDR3 coding sequence is TGTGCCAGCTCACCACCGGTTCAGAGGGACTATGGCTACACCTTC. It translates to CASSPPVQRDYGYTF.

This clonotype has just a few counts. This rearrangement joins TRBV6-5 to TRBJ1-5, with 9 bases lining up with TRBD1. J lost 11 bases, V lost 4 bases, and 12 bases had no gene match. Per germline, CDR1 MNHEY and CDR2 SVGAGI. The CDR3 consists of 15 residues. This CDR3 reads CASSSSRDRAWAQHF. The CDR3 DNA reads as TGTGCCAGCAGTTCGTCCCGGGACAGGGCTTGGGCCCAGCATTTT.

This clonotype was counted only a few times. The gene calls are TRBV5-4 and TRBJ1-1; 7 bases fit TRBD1. The CDR3 sequence is 14 residues long. Germline values: CDR1 SGHNT, CDR2 YYREEE (reference sequence). The ends lost 5 bases at V and 0 bases at J; junction bases unmatched: 4. DNA of the CDR3: TGTGCCAGCAGTCCCAGGGGGTTGAACACTGAAGCTTTCTTT. Its protein is CASSPRGLNTEAFF.

The rearrangement uses TRBV20-1 and TRBJ2-3; the D is unclear. Per germline, CDR1 DFQATT and CDR2 SNEGSKA (reference sequence). Between the trimmed V and J ends, which lost 0 bases and 1 base, there was a span of 8 bases. There are 14 residues in the CDR3. CDR3 sequence (DNA): TGCAGTGCTAGAGACCCGAGCGGCACAGATACGCAGTATTTT. Protein product: CSARDPSGTDTQYF.

V gene TRBV7-2 combines with J gene TRBJ1-1; 8 nucleotides match TRBD1. Trimming cost V 5 bases and J 5 bases; bases outside gene matches: 7. Germline CDR1 reads SGHTA; CDR2 reads FQGNSA. This CDR3 comprises 14 residues. CDR3 protein: CASSLTRGLTEAFF. DNA of the CDR3: TGTGCCAGCAGCCTCACCAGGGGGCTTACTGAAGCTTTCTTT.

This clonotype showed up many times. The V and J genes are TRBV5-6 and TRBJ1-1; maybe TRBD1 (6 bases). The CDR3 extends over 12 amino acids. The germline gives CDR1 SGHDT, CDR2 YYEEEE. Deletions cut 4 bases from V and 9 bases from J, with 13 bases between. The CDR3 is CASSARQAKAFF. CDR3 nucleotides: TGTGCCAGCAGCGCCCGACAGGCTAAAGCTTTCTTT. The variable domain in full, completed from reference TRBV5-6 and TRBJ1-1, reads DAGVTQSPTHLIKTRGQQVTLRCSPKSGHDTVSWYQQALGQGPQFIFQYYEEEERQRGNFPDRFSGHQFPNYSSELNVNALLLGDSALYLCASSARQAKAFFGQGTRLTVV.

This clonotype was seen a few times. The rearrangement joins TRBV2 to TRBJ1-2; TRBD1 matches 9 bases. Germline loops: CDR1 SNHLY, CDR2 FYNNEI. Trimming took 6 bases from V and 7 from J; bases not matched to a gene: 6. The CDR3 has 13 residues. Here the CDR3 reads CASSGDRETGYTF. The CDR3 region has the DNA TGTGCCAGCAGCGGGGACAGGGAAACTGGCTACACCTTC.

CDR3 nucleotides: TGTGCCAGCAGACCACTGGCAGACCTCCCCTACGAGCAGTACTTC. Translating it yields CASRPLADLPYEQYF. This chain uses TRBV6-1 with TRBJ2-7; D is unclear. V dropped 6 bases and J dropped 2 bases, with 17 bases sitting between them. Germline assignment: CDR1 MNHNS and CDR2 SASEGT. This CDR3 has 15 amino acids.

This clonotype was seen at least ten times. Here the CDR3 DNA reads TGCAGCGTTGTCAGGGGGAACACTGAAGCTTTCTTT. Protein sequence: CSVVRGNTEAFF. The chain is built from TRBV29-1 and TRBJ1-1; maybe TRBD1 (6 bases). Germline assignment: CDR1 SQVTM and CDR2 ANQGSEA. This CDR3 has 12 amino acids. Trimming removed 4 bases from V and 1 base from J, with 7 bases in between.

This clonotype was observed many times. The chain links TRBV4-3 to TRBJ1-2; D gene uncertain. From germline, CDR1 is LGHNA and CDR2 YSLEER. The CDR3 covers 15 residues. Trimming shortened V by 0 bases and J by 2 bases, and 10 bases separated the two germline ends. CDR3 sequence: CASSQDARENYGYTF. The CDR3 region has the DNA TGCGCCAGCAGCCAAGATGCCAGAGAGAACTATGGCTACACCTTC.

This rearrangement joins TRBV18 to TRBJ2-7; 9 nucleotides agree with TRBD1. J gave up 6 bases and V 3 bases, and 9 bases lay outside the gene matches. The CDR3 is 15 amino acids. Germline CDR1 and CDR2: KGHSH and LQKENI. The CDR3 is CASSPTGTGRREQYF. CDR3 DNA: TGTGCCAGCTCACCGACCGGGACAGGGAGACGCGAGCAGTACTTC.

This clonotype was seen a handful of times. The V call is TRBV5-6, the J call TRBJ1-1; D ambiguous. The length of the CDR3 is 11 residues. V was clipped by 1 base and J by 5 bases, with 3 bases between them. The germline gives CDR1 SGHDT, CDR2 YYEEEE. CDR3 DNA sequence: TGTGCCAGCAGCTTGACTACTGAAGCTTTCTTT. The encoded protein is CASSLTTEAFF.

The V and J genes are TRBV29-1 and TRBJ1-2; the match to TRBD1 covers 7 bases. Germline CDR1 is SQVTM and CDR2 is ANQGSEA. This CDR3 contains 12 residues. With V trimmed by 6 bases and J by 7 bases, 8 bases remained unmatched. The CDR3 coding sequence is TGCAGCGTCCACCAGGGGGTAGCTGGCTACACCTTC. Its translation is CSVHQGVAGYTF.

In this sample, this clonotype turned up a few times. CDR3 nucleotide sequence: TGTGCCAGCAGGCCCGGACAGATTTACAATCAGCCCCAGCATTTT. Translation: CASRPGQIYNQPQHF. This chain links TRBV6-2 or TRBV6-3 with TRBJ1-5, with D perhaps TRBD1 (6 bases). V lost 6 bases and J lost 3, with 15 bases in between. The CDR3 runs to 15 residues. Germline CDR1 is MNHEY and CDR2 is SVGEGT.

The chain employs TRBV6-1 and TRBJ1-2; D is unresolved. CDR1 is MNHNS and CDR2 is SASEGT in the germline V gene. CDR3 length: 15 residues. The V end lost 6 bases, the J end lost 4 bases, and 18 bases lay between the germline ends. This CDR3 reads CASSGSGRVTYGYTF. CDR3 coding DNA: TGTGCCAGCAGCGGATCGGGTAGAGTTACCTATGGCTACACCTTC.

This chain joins TRBV11-2 and TRBJ2-3; 9 nucleotides agree with TRBD2. The CDR3 is 17 amino acids. J lost 3 bases, V lost 1 base, and 8 bases had no gene match. Germline V gene sequence: CDR1 SGHAT, CDR2 FQNNGV. The chain's CDR3 is CASSLARLAGLTDTQYF. In DNA form, the CDR3 reads TGTGCCAGCAGCTTAGCTCGGCTAGCGGGGCTAACAGATACGCAGTATTTT.

V and J are TRBV4-2 and TRBJ2-1; 11 nucleotides line up with TRBD2. V was clipped by 0 bases and J by 9 bases; unmatched bases: 4. The germline gives CDR1 LGHNA, CDR2 YNFKEQ. The CDR3 loop spans 15 amino acids. The CDR3, as DNA: TGTGCCAGCAGCCAAGATAGCGGGGGGGTGGGTGAGCAGTTCTTC. This gives the protein CASSQDSGGVGEQFF.